These 5 T cell receptor beta chains came from one sample sequenced in a study of shared clonotypes between healthy human individuals. Using immunoSEQ multiplex PCR, the repertoire was profiled, and TCRdb retains in-frame clones only, with some absent. This sample has about 2,200,000 clones, with approximately 94% found just once. It was CD45RO-negative cells, positively selected for CCR7, that made up naive CD8 cells, with terminally differentiated effector memory CD45RA+ cells excluded. Material for sequencing was naive CD8+ T cells from PBMCs. The receptors were sampled from a man aged 18 to 35 in good health. Some clones in this sample may be carry-over from other donors' samples.

The chain couples TRBV19 to TRBJ2-1; 8 bases map to TRBD2. The CDR3 spans 16 residues. The ends lost 7 bases at V and 3 bases at J; junction bases unmatched: 11. Germline CDR1 and CDR2: LNHDA and SQIVND (reference sequence). The CDR3 protein is CASKGREGRVYNEQFF. In DNA form, the CDR3 reads TGTGCCAGTAAGGGACGGGAGGGCCGGGTCTACAATGAGCAGTTCTTC.

The J gene is TRBJ2-4, the V gene TRBV9; 8 bases agree with TRBD1. V lost 4 bases to trimming and J lost 0 bases; unmatched junction nucleotides: 3. Germline V gene lookup returns CDR1 SGDLS and CDR2 YYNGEE. This CDR3 has 15 residues. The CDR3 nucleotides are TGTGCCAGCAGCAGGACAGGGTCAGCCAAAAACATTCAGTACTTC. As protein: CASSRTGSAKNIQYF.

In DNA form, the CDR3 reads TGTGCCAGCAGCCGTTTTAGGGCCAACGAGCAGTACTTC. It is translated as CASSRFRANEQYF. The chain joins TRBV11-2 to TRBJ2-7; D is unclear. Germline-derived CDR1 and CDR2 are SGHAT and FQNNGV. The V end lost 5 bases, the J end lost 5 bases, and 13 bases lay between the germline ends. The CDR3 length is 13 residues.

The chain combines TRBV28 with TRBJ2-7; the D is unclear. Germline values: CDR1 MDHEN, CDR2 SYDVKM. The ends were cut back, 4 bases at V and 3 bases at J, with 7 bases in the middle. There are 12 residues in the CDR3. The CDR3 DNA follows: TGTGCCAGCAGTTCCATGAGCTACGAGCAGTACTTC. Protein product: CASSSMSYEQYF.

This chain uses TRBV27 with TRBJ2-3; perhaps TRBD1 as D (5 bases). Trimming took 1 base from V and 0 from J, leaving 8 bases between them. This CDR3 is 15 amino acids long. Germline V gives CDR1 MNHEY, CDR2 SMNVEV (reference sequence). CDR3 loop: CASSLWGPSTDTQYF. CDR3 DNA: TGTGCCAGCAGTTTATGGGGCCCTAGCACAGATACGCAGTATTTT.